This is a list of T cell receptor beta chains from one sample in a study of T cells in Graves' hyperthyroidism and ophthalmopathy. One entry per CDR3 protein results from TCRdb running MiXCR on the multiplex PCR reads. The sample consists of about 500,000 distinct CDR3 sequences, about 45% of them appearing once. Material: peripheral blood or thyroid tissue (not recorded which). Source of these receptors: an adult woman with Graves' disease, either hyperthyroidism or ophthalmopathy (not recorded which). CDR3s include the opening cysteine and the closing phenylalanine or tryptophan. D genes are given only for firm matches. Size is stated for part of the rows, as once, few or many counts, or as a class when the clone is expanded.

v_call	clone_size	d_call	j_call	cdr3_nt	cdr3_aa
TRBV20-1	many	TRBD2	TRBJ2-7	TGCAGTGCTAGAGATCCCACGCGGGGGTCCTACGAGCAGTACTTC	CSARDPTRGSYEQYF
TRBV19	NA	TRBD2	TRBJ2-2	TGTGCCAGTAGCCTTAGGCCGGGACTAGGAACCGGGGAGCTGTTTTTT	CASSLRPGLGTGELFF
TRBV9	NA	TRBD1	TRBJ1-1	TGTGCCAGCAGTCAGGGGGCTAGTACTGAAGCTTTCTTT	CASSQGASTEAFF
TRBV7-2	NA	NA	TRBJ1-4	TGTGCCAGCAGCTTATCAAGCGCCACTAATGAAAAACTGTTTTTT	CASSLSSATNEKLFF
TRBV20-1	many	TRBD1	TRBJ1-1	TGCAGTGCTAGAGTATGGGACAGGACAAACACTGAAGCTTTCTTT	CSARVWDRTNTEAFF
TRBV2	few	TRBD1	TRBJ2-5	TGTGCCAGCAGTTTCGGGACAGGGGTCCAAGAGGCCCAGTACTTC	CASSFGTGVQEAQYF
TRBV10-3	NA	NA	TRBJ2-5	TGTGCCATCTCCCACCAGGGACAAGAGACCCAGTACTTC	CAISHQGQETQYF
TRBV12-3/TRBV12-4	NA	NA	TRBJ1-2	TGTGCCAGCAGCCGATCAGGGGGCTACACCTTC	CASSRSGGYTF
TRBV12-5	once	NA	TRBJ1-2	TGTGCTAGGACGACGGGGAGAAATGGCTACACCTTC	CARTTGRNGYTF
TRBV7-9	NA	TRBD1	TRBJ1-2	TGTGCCAGTAGCAACACCCGACAGGGCGGCGGCTACACCTTC	CASSNTRQGGGYTF
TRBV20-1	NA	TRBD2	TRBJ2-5	TGCAGTGCTAGAGGCGTCACCCTAGCGGGGCGGGAGACCCAGTACTTC	CSARGVTLAGRETQYF
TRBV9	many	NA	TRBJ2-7	TGTGCCAGCAGCGTAGCTCCGACAGATTACGAGCAGTACTTC	CASSVAPTDYEQYF
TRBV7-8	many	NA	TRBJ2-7	TGTGCCAGCAGCTTCGGGCAGGGCACCGAGCAGTACTTC	CASSFGQGTEQYF
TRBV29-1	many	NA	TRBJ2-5	TGCAGCGTTGTAACAGGGATAGAGACCCAGTACTTC	CSVVTGIETQYF
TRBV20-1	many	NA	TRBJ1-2	TGCAGTGCTGGATCCCTCGGGGGGGGTTATGGCTACACCTTC	CSAGSLGGGYGYTF
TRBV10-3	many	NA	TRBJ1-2	TGTGCCATCAGTGCAAGTGATAACTATGGCTACACCTTC	CAISASDNYGYTF
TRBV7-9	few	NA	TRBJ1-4	TGTGCCAGCAGCACTAGGGCCACGGGAGGTGAAAAACTGTTTTTT	CASSTRATGGEKLFF
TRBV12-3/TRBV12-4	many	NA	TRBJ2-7	TGTGCCAGCAGAAGCCGGGACGACACCTACGAGCAGTACTTC	CASRSRDDTYEQYF
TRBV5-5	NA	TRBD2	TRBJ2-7	TGTGCCAGCAGCTTGGAAGCTAGCGGGGCCTACGAGCAGTACTTC	CASSLEASGAYEQYF
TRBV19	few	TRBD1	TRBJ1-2	TGTGCCAGTAGTACAAGGGACAGCCTCTATGGCTACACCTTC	CASSTRDSLYGYTF
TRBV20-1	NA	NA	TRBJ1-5	TGCAGTGCTAGCGTAGGAGGGGGACAGCCCCAGCATTTT	CSASVGGGQPQHF
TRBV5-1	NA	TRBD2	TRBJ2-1	TGCGCCAGCAGCCGAGCGGGAGGGGAGTACAATGAGCAGTTCTTC	CASSRAGGEYNEQFF
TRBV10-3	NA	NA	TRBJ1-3	TGTGCCATCAGTAATGCGTTTGTCTCTGGAAACACCATATATTTT	CAISNAFVSGNTIYF
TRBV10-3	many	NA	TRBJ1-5	TGTGCCATCAGTGTAGGGACGGATAGCAATCAGCCCCAGCATTTT	CAISVGTDSNQPQHF
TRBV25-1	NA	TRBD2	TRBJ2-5	TGTGCCTGCAGTGCTGCCGGGACTAGCGGGCTCCAAGAGACCCAGTACTTC	CACSAAGTSGLQETQYF
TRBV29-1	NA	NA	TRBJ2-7	TGCAGCGTTACCAGGGGTTTTCCCTACGAGCAGTACTTC	CSVTRGFPYEQYF
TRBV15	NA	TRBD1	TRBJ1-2	TGTGCCACCAGCGTTACAGGGGACACTTCCGGGGACGATGGCTACACCTTC	CATSVTGDTSGDDGYTF
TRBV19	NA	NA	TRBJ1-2	TGTGCCAGTACTGAAGTCAACTATGGCTACACCTTC	CASTEVNYGYTF
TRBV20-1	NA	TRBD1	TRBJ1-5	TGCAGTGCTAGAGAGCTGGACAGGGGCATGGTAGGCAATCAGCCCCAGCATTTT	CSARELDRGMVGNQPQHF
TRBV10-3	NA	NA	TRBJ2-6	TGTGCCATCAGTGAGTCGAGGGCAGGGGCCAACGTCCTGACTTTC	CAISESRAGANVLTF
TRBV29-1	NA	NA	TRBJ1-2	TGCAGCGCCTCAAATATGAACTATGGCTACACCTTC	CSASNMNYGYTF
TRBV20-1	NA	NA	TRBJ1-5	TGCAGTGCTGTCCGGGACGGGATCCAGCATTTT	CSAVRDGIQHF
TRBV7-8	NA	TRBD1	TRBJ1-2	TGTGCCAGCAGCTACGTAGAAGACAGGGGGCGAATCTATGGCTACACCTTC	CASSYVEDRGRIYGYTF
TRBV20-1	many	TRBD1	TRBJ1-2	TGCAGTGCCAGGGACAGGGGGATCTGGTATGGCTACACCTTC	CSARDRGIWYGYTF
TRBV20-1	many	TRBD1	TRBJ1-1	TGCAGTGCTAACCCCAGACAGGGAATTTACACTGAAGCTTTCTTT	CSANPRQGIYTEAFF
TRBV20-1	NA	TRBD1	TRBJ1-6	TGCAGTGCAGGGCAGGGGGTGGCGGATTATTCACCCCTCCACTTT	CSAGQGVADYSPLHF
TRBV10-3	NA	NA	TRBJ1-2	TGTGCCATCAGTGAGTCGGGCACGGATGGCTACACCTTC	CAISESGTDGYTF
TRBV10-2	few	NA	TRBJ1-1	TGCGCCAGCAGTGTTTTGGCGGGAGTAGCTTTCTTT	CASSVLAGVAFF
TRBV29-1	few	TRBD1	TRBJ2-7	TGCAGCGTTGGGTTGACAGGGGCTTCCGAGCAGTACTTC	CSVGLTGASEQYF
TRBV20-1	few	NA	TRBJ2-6	TGCAGTGCTAGAGTCCGGGTCGCTGGGGCCAACGTCCTGACTTTC	CSARVRVAGANVLTF
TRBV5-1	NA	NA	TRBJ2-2	TGCGCCAACGCTTCGTACGGGAGCCGGACCGGGGAGCTGTTTTTT	CANASYGSRTGELFF
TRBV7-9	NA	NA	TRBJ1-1	TGTGCCAGCAGACAACTCTCCGGCCGGACTGAAGCTTTCTTT	CASRQLSGRTEAFF
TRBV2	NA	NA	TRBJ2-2	TGTGCCAGCTCACCACAATCGGGGATCGGCGGGGAGCTGTTTTTT	CASSPQSGIGGELFF
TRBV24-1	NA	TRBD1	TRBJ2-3	TGTGCCACCAGTGATGGGGACAGCTGGGGCACAGATACGCAGTATTTT	CATSDGDSWGTDTQYF
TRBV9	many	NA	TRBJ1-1	TGTGCCAGCAGCGTAGGGTGGCAGGGAGGCAACACTGAAGCTTTCTTT	CASSVGWQGGNTEAFF
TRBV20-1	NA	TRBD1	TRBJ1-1	TGCAGTGCTACCCCGACAGGGAGCCGCACTGAAGCTTTCTTT	CSATPTGSRTEAFF
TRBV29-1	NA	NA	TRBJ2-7	TGCAGCGTTCCCAATTCAAGGGGCGAGCAGTACTTC	CSVPNSRGEQYF
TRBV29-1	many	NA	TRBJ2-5	TGCAGCGGGGACAACCAAGAGACCCAGTACTTC	CSGDNQETQYF
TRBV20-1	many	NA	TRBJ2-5	TGCAGTGCTAGGGCCCAACGATGGGACCAAGAGACCCAGTACTTC	CSARAQRWDQETQYF
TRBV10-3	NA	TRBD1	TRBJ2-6	TGTGCCATCAGTGGTCAAGACCGGGACAGGAGACCTACTGGGGCCAACGTCCTGACTTTC	CAISGQDRDRRPTGANVLTF
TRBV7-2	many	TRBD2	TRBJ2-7	TGTGCCAGCAGCTACGGACTAGCGGGAGGGTACGAGCAGTACTTC	CASSYGLAGGYEQYF
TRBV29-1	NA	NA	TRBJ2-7	TGCAGCGTTGCCCCTACAGGGAACTACGAGCAGTACTTC	CSVAPTGNYEQYF
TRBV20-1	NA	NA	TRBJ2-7	TGCAGTGCCAACCCAGGGAGGTTAGGCGAGCAGTACTTC	CSANPGRLGEQYF